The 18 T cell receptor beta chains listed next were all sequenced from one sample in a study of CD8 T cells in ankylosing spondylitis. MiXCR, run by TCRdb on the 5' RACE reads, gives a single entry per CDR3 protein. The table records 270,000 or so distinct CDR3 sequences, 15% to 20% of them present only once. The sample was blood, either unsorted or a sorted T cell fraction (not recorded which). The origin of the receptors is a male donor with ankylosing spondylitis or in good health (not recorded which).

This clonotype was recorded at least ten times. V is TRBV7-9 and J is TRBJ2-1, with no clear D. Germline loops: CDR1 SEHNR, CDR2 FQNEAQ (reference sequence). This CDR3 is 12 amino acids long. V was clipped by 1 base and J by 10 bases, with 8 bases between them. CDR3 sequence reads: CASSLGGWEQFF. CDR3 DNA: TGTGCCAGCAGCTTAGGGGGTTGGGAGCAGTTCTTC.

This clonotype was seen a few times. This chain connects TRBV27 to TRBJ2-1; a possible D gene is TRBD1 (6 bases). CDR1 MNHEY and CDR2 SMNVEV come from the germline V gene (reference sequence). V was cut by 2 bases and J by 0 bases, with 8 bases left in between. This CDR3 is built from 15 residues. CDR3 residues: CASSLETGSYNEQFF. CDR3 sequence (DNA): TGTGCCAGCAGTTTAGAGACAGGCTCCTACAATGAGCAGTTCTTC.

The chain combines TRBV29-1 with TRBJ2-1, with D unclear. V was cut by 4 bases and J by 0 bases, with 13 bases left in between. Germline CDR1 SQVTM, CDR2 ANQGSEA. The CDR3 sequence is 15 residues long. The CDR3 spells CSVVGGRSSYNEQFF. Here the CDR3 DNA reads TGCAGCGTTGTAGGCGGTCGAAGCTCCTACAATGAGCAGTTCTTC.

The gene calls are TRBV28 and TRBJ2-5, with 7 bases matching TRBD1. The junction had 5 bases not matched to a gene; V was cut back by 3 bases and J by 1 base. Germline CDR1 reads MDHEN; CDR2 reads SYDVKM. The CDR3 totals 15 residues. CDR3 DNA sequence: TGTGCCAGCAGTTTCACAGGGGCCCCCCAAGAGACCCAGTACTTC. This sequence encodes CASSFTGAPQETQYF.

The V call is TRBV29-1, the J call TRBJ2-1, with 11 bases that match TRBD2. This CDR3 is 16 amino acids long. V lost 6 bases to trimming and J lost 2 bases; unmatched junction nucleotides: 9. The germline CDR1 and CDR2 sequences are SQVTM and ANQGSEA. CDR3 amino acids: CSVSGGLADTYNEQFF. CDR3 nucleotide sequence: TGCAGCGTGTCGGGGGGACTAGCGGACACCTACAATGAGCAGTTCTTC.

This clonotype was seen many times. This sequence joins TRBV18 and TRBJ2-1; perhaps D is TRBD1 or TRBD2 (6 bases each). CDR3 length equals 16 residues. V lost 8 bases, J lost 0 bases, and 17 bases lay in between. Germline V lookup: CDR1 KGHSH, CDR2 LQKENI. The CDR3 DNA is TGTGCCAGCCGATGGGGGGACACCTACTCCTACAATGAGCAGTTCTTC. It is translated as CASRWGDTYSYNEQFF.

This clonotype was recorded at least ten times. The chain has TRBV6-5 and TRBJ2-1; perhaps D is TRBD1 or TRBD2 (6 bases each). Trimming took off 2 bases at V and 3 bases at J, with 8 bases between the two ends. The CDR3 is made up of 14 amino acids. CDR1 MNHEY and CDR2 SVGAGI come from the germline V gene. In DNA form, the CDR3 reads TGTGCCAGCAGTTACAAGGGGGGCTACAATGAGCAGTTCTTC. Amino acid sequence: CASSYKGGYNEQFF.

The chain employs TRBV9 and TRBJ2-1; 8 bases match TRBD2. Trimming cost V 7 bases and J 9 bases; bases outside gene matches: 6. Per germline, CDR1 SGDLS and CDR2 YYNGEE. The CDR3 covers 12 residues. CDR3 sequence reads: CASGIAGSEQFF. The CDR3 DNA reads TGTGCCAGCGGGATAGCGGGAAGTGAGCAGTTCTTC.

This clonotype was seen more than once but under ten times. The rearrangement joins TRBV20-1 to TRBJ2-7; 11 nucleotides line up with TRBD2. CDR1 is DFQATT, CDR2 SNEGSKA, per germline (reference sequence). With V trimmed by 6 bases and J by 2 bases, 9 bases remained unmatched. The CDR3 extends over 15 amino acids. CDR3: CSAHMTSGTTYEQYF. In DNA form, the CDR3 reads TGCAGTGCCCATATGACTAGCGGGACCACCTACGAGCAGTACTTC.

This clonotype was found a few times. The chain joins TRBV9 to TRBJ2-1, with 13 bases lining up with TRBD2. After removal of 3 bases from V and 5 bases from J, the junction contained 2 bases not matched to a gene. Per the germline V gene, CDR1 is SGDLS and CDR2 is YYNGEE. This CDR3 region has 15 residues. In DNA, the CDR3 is TGTGCCAGCAGCGAGGGGACTAGCGGGGACAATGAGCAGTTCTTC. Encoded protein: CASSEGTSGDNEQFF.

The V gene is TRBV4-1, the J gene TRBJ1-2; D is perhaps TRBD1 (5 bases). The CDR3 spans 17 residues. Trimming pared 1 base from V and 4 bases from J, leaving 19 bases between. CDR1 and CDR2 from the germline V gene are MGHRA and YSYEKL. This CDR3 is CASSQVVGSEGVYGYTF. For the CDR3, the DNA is TGCGCCAGCAGCCAAGTCGTTGGGTCGGAAGGGGTCTATGGCTACACCTTC.

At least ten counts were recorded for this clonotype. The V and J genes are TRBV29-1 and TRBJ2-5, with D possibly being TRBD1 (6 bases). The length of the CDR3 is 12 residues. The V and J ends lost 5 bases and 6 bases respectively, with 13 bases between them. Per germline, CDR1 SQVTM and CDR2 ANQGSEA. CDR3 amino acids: CSVRGGGKTQYF. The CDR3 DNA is TGCAGCGTTCGAGGGGGTGGAAAGACCCAGTACTTC.

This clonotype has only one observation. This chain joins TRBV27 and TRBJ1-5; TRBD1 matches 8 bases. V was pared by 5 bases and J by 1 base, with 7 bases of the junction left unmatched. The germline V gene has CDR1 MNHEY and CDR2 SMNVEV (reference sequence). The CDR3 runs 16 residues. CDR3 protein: CASSGQGSGSNQPQHF. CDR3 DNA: TGTGCCAGCAGTGGACAGGGTTCTGGGAGCAATCAGCCCCAGCATTTT.

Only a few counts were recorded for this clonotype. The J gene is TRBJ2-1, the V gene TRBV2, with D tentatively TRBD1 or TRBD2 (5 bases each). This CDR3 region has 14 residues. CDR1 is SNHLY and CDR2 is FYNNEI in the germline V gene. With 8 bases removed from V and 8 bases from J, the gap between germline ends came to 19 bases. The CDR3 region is CASYSRDPLDEQFF. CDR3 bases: TGTGCCAGCTACTCTCGGGACCCCCTGGATGAGCAGTTCTTC.

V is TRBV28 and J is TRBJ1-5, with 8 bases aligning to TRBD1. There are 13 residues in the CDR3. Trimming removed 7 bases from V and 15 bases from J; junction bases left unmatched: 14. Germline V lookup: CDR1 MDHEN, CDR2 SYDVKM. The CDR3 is CASTPDEDRVGHF. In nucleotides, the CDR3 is TGTGCCAGCACCCCGGACGAGGACAGGGTGGGGCATTTT.

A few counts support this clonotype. CDR3 loop: CSARTSGRDIYNEQFF. CDR3 nucleotides: TGCAGTGCTAGGACTAGCGGGAGAGATATCTACAATGAGCAGTTCTTC. The J gene is TRBJ2-1, the V gene TRBV20-1, with 12 bases lining up with TRBD2. With 3 bases clipped from V and 3 bases from J, the junction kept 6 bases outside the gene matches. From germline, CDR1 is DFQATT and CDR2 SNEGSKA (reference sequence). This CDR3 contains 16 residues.

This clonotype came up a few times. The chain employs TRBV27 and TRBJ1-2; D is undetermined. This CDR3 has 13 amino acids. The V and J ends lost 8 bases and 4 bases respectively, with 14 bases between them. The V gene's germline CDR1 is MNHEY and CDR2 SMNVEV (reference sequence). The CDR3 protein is CASCLNPLYGYTF. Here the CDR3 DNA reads TGTGCCAGCTGTCTCAATCCCCTCTATGGCTACACCTTC.

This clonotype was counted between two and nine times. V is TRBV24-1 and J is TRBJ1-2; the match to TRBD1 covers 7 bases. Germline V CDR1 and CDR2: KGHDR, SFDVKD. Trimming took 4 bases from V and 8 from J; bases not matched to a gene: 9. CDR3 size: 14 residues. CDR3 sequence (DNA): TGTGCCACCAGTGACTCCGGGACAGCGGGGGGCTACACCTTC. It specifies CATSDSGTAGGYTF.